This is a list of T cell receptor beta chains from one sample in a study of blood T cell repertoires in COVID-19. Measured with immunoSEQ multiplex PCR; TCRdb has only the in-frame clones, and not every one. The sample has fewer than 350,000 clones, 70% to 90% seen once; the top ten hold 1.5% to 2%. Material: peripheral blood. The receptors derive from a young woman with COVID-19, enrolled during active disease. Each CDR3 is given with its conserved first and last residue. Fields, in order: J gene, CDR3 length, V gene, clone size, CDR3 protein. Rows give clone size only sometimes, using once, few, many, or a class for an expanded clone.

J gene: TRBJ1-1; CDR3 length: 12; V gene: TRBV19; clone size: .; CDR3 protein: CASSIGRLRAFF
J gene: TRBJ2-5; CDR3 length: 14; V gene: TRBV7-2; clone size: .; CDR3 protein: CASSSGQAQETQYF
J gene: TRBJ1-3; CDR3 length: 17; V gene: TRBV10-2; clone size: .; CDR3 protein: CASRDDIRATFGNTIYF
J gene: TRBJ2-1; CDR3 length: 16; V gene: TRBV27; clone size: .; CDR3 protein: CASSLLAAGSGYEQFF
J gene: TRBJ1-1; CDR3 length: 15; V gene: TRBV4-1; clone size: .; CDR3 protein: CASSQITRRGTEAFF
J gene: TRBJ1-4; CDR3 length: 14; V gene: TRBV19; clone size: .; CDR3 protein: CATRAGATNEKLFF
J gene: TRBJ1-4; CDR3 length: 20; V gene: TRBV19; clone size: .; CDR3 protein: CASSTSTSTGMGSNNEKLFF
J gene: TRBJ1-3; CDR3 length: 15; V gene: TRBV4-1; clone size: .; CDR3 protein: CASSQVRSSGNTIYF
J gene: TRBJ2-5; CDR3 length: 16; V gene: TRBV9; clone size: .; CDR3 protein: CASSASGGATQETQYF
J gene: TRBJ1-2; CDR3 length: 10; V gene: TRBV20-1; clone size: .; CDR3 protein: CSAIRGGYTF
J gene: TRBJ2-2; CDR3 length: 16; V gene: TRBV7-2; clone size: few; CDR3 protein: CASSVRGDRNTGELFF
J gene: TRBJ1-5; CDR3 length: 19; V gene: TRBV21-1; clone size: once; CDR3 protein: CASSNPTGMSGNSNQPQHF
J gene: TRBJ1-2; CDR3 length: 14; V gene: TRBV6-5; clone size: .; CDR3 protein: CASSYSARANGYTF
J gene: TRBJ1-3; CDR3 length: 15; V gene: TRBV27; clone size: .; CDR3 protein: CASSLSTGTGNTIYF
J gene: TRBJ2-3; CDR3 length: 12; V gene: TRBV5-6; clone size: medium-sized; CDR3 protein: CASSVLADTQYF
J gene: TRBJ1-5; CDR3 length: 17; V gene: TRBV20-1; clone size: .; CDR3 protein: CSASRHSEPPPNQPQHF
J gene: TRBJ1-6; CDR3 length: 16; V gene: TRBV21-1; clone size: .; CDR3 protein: CASKSHRRPIHSPLHF
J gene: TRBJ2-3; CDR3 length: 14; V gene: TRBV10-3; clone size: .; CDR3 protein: CATGTSGGTDTQYF
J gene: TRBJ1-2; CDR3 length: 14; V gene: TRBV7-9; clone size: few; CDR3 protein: CASSQGPRGSGYTF
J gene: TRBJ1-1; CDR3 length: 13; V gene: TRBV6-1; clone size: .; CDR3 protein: CASSEDRDLGAFF
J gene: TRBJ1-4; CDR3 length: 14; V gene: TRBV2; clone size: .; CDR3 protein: CASSREQGGEKLFF
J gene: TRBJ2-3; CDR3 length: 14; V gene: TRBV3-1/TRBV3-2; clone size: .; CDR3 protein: CASSQGTGADTQYF
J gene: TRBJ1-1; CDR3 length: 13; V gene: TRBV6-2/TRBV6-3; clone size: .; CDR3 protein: CASSQTGSTEAFF
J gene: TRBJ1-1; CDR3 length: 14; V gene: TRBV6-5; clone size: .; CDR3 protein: CASSQAGGGTEAFF
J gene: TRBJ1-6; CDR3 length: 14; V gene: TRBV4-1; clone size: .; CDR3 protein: CASSQHTGDSPLHF
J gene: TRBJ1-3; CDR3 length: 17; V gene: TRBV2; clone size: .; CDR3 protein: CASRLDRGSDSGNTIYF
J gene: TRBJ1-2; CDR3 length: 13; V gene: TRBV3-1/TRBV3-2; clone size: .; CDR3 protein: CASRSGTYYGYTF
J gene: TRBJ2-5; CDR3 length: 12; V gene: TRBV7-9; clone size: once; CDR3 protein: CASSFYSETQYF
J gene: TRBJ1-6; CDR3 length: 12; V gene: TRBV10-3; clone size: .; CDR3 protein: CAISDFSSPLHF
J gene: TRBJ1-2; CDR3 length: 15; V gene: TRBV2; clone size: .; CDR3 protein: CASSGRDRGIYGYTF
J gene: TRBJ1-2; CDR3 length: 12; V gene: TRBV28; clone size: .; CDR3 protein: CASSDGTRGYTF
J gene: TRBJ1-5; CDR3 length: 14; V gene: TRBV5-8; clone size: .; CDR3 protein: CASSLVPSNQPQHF
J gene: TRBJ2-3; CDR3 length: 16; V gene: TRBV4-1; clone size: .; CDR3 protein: CASSQSLAGRADTQYF
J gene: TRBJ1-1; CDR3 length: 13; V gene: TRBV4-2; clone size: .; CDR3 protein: CASSRGRDTEAFF
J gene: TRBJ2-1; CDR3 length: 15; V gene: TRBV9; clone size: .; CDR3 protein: CASSVGESGDNEQFF
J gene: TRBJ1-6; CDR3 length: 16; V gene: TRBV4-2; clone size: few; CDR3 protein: CASGLTGTGSDSPLHF
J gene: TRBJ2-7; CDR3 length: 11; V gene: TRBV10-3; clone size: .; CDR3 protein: CAIQGGSEQYF
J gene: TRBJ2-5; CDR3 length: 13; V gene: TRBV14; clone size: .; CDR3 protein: CASSPGVGETQYF
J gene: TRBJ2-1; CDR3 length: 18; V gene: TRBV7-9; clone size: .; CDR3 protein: CASSPPRGSGESYNEQFF
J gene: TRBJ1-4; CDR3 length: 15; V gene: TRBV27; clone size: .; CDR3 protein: CASSLTGFGNEKLFF
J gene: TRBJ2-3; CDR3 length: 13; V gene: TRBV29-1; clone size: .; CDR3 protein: CSLWGGSTDTQYF
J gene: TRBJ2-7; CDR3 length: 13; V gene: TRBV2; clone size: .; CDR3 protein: CASRMGGGYEQYF
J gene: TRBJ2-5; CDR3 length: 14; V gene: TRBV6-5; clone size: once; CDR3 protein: CASTQGWFGETQYF
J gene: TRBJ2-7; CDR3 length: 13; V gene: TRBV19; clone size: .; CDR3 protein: CASRGRGAYEQYF
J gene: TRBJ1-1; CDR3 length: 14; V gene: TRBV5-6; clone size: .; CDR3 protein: CASSFGGANTEAFF
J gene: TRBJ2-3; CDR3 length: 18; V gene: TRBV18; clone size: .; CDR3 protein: CASSPRSSGITSTDTQYF
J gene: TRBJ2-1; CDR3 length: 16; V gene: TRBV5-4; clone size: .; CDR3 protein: CASSPSIAGAYNEQFF
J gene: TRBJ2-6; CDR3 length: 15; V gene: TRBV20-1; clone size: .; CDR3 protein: CSASADRAGANVLTF